These T cell receptor beta chains were read from a single sample in a study of CD8+CD57+ T cells in acquired aplastic anemia. TCRdb reprocessed the reads via MiXCR and lists one record per CDR3 protein. The table records under 200,000 distinct CDR3 sequences, roughly 48% of them present only once. Sequenced sample: sorted CD4+, CD8+, or CD8+CD57+ T cells (not recorded which) from PBMCs. The origin of the receptors is a human donor with aplastic anemia. The CDR3 runs from the conserved cysteine through the conserved F or W. A D gene is named only where the DNA matches it firmly. A clone size is listed for some rows: how often the clone was seen (once, few, many), or a class if it is expanded.

>TRBD2|TRBJ2-3|few|TRBV11-2
CASSLSGRAMNTQYF
TGTGCCAGCAGCTTGAGCGGGAGGGCCATGAATACGCAGTATTTT
>.|TRBJ1-1|many|TRBV29-1
CSVYGNTEAFF
TGCAGCGTATACGGGAACACTGAAGCTTTCTTT
>TRBD2|TRBJ2-7|.|TRBV7-6
CASSVSGVGGEQYF
TGTGCCAGCAGCGTTAGCGGGGTGGGTGGTGAGCAGTACTTC
>.|TRBJ2-1|few|TRBV29-1
CSVASATSRTYNEQFF
TGCAGCGTTGCGTCGGCCACTAGCCGAACCTACAATGAGCAGTTCTTC
>.|TRBJ1-5|many|TRBV5-5
CASSLYGQPQHF
TGTGCCAGCAGCTTGTACGGTCAGCCCCAGCATTTT
>TRBD1|TRBJ2-1|.|TRBV6-1
CASSEPGQGARNEQFF
TGTGCCAGCAGTGAGCCGGGACAGGGGGCTAGGAATGAGCAGTTCTTC
>.|TRBJ1-5|many|TRBV5-5
CASSLGPSSNQPQHF
TGTGCCAGCAGCTTGGGCCCCTCCAGCAATCAGCCCCAGCATTTT
>TRBD2|TRBJ2-3|.|TRBV25-1
CASSEFVRGGDTQYF
TGTGCCAGCAGTGAATTCGTCCGGGGGGGAGATACGCAGTATTTT
>TRBD2|TRBJ2-5|.|TRBV4-2
CASSQGGLAGGLQETQYF
TGTGCCAGCAGCCAAGGGGGACTAGCGGGAGGACTCCAAGAGACCCAGTACTTC
>.|TRBJ1-2|.|TRBV2
CASSRDGGYTF
TGTGCCAGCAGCCGGGACGGGGGCTACACCTTC
>.|TRBJ1-5|many|TRBV19
CASSILFGPQHF
TGTGCCAGTAGTATACTATTTGGGCCCCAGCATTTT
>.|TRBJ1-2|many|TRBV3-1
CASSQNSVSDYGYTF
TGTGCCAGCAGCCAAAATTCAGTCTCCGACTATGGCTACACCTTC
>TRBD1|TRBJ2-7|.|TRBV2
CASSEYRGTYEQCF
TGTGCCAGCAGTGAATACAGGGGTACCTACGAGCAGTGCTTC
>TRBD1|TRBJ1-1|.|TRBV7-9
CASTGGTEAFF
TGTGCCAGCACAGGGGGCACTGAAGCTTTCTTT
>.|TRBJ1-5|.|TRBV3-1
CASSFLSNQPRHF
TGTGCTAGCAGCTTCCTCTCCAATCAGCCCCGGCATTTT
>.|TRBJ1-5|.|TRBV11-1
CASSHTAGTFNQPQHF
TGTGCCAGCAGCCATACCGCCGGGACATTCAATCAGCCCCAGCATTTT
>TRBD1|TRBJ1-6|.|TRBV3-1
CASSLGTGIPSPLHF
TGTGCCAGCAGCCTCGGGACAGGGATCCCTTCACCCCTCCACTTT
>TRBD1|TRBJ2-5|.|TRBV20-1
CSADRVQETQYF
TGCAGCGCCGACAGGGTCCAAGAGACCCAGTACTTC
>.|TRBJ2-3|.|TRBV7-9
CAYQGDTQYF
TGTGCGTACCAAGGGGATACGCAGTATTTT
>.|TRBJ2-7|many|TRBV12-3/TRBV12-4
CASSSRQGQSYEQYF
TGTGCCAGCAGTTCACGTCAAGGACAATCCTACGAGCAGTACTTC
>.|TRBJ2-7|.|TRBV19
CASSIRRSFFGQEQYF
TGTGCCAGTAGTATCCGTAGATCTTTTTTCGGACAGGAGCAGTACTTC
>TRBD1|TRBJ2-5|many|TRBV6-1
CASKAPGQGLETQYF
TGTGCCAGCAAGGCCCCGGGACAGGGTCTAGAGACCCAGTACTTC
>TRBD1|TRBJ2-3|.|TRBV29-1
CSVGQGAGDTQYF
TGCAGCGTTGGACAGGGGGCTGGGGATACGCAGTATTTT
>TRBD1|TRBJ2-5|.|TRBV24-1
CATSGTGSNNQPQYF
TGTGCCACCAGTGGGACAGGTAGTAACAATCAGCCCCAGTACTTC
>.|TRBJ1-1|many|TRBV9
CASSVDQMNTEAFF
TGTGCCAGCAGCGTAGATCAGATGAACACTGAAGCTTTCTTT
>.|TRBJ2-7|.|TRBV20-1
CSASSRGYEQYF
TGCAGTGCTTCCTCTAGGGGCTACGAGCAGTACTTC
>TRBD1|TRBJ2-5|.|TRBV7-9
CASSLTGGPETQYF
TGTGCCAGCAGCTTGACAGGGGGCCCAGAGACCCAGTACTTC
>TRBD1|TRBJ2-7|.|TRBV10-1
CACSEGTGQSYEQYF
TGCGCCTGCAGTGAAGGGACAGGGCAATCCTACGAGCAGTACTTC